The rows below give T cell receptor beta chains drawn from one sample of a study of prognosis after radiotherapy for stage I lung cancer. TCRdb used MiXCR to reprocess the multiplex PCR reads, holding one entry per CDR3 protein. The sample lists tens of thousands of distinct CDR3 sequences; 26% were seen once. The starting material was PBMCs, obtained before or after stereotactic body radiation therapy (not recorded which). The receptors come from a donor older than 45 with non-small cell lung cancer. Each CDR3 is given without its conserved first and last residue.

TRBV9	TRBJ1-2	ASSAQTGGGGLRGYT
TRBV2	TRBJ1-5	ASRGTGIIQPQH
TRBV11-2	TRBJ2-3	ASSLIGTSGTDTQY
TRBV6-1	TRBJ1-2	ASRPGTRYGYT
TRBV6-2/TRBV6-3	TRBJ1-3	ASSSGTDTHSGNTIY
TRBV5-6	TRBJ2-7	ASSFRAAYEQY
TRBV3-1	TRBJ2-5	ASSQERRGVVQETQY
TRBV11-3	TRBJ2-7	ASSLGTGSYEQY
TRBV12-3/TRBV12-4	TRBJ1-1	ASSWGRETEAF
TRBV19	TRBJ1-5	ASSRGRGSQPQH
TRBV6-2/TRBV6-3	TRBJ2-7	ANSAQGYEQY
TRBV27	TRBJ2-7	ANRPEGLAYEQY
TRBV7-2	TRBJ1-1	ASGEYGGRSTEAF
TRBV10-3	TRBJ2-2	ATRGGPGQGAFGELF
TRBV7-9	TRBJ2-1	ASSLALLRGDRYNEQF
TRBV3-1	TRBJ1-2	ASSQADRRDGYT
TRBV3-1	TRBJ1-1	ASSEDRGSTEAF
TRBV2	TRBJ2-3	ASLSRGAVDTQY
TRBV9	TRBJ1-2	ASSVESGRGEGYT
TRBV9	TRBJ1-1	ASSVVGGAEAF
TRBV6-1	TRBJ1-2	ASSPRKGGYT
TRBV5-4	TRBJ1-6	ASSPSGGADSPLH
TRBV10-3	TRBJ2-3	AISTGSLTDTQY
TRBV6-1	TRBJ2-7	ATKYGGSSYEKH
TRBV18	TRBJ1-2	ASSSGGANYGYT
TRBV12-3/TRBV12-4	TRBJ2-3	ASSLRGLSTDTQY
TRBV18	TRBJ1-1	ASSPRGAGSMNTEAF
TRBV6-5	TRBJ2-6	ASSYSSSGANVLT